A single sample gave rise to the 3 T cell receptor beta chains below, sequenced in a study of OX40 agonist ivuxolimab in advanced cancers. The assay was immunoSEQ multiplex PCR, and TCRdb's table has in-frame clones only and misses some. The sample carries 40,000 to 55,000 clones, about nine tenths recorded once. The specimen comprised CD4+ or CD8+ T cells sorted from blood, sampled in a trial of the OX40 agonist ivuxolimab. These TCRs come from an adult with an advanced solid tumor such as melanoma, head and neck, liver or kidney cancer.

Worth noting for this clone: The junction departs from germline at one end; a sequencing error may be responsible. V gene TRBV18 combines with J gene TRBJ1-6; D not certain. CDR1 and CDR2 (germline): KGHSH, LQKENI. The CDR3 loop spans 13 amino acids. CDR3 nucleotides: TGTGCCAGCTCCCCACCGGTCCCTTCTCCCCTCCACTTT. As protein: CASSPPVPSPLHF.

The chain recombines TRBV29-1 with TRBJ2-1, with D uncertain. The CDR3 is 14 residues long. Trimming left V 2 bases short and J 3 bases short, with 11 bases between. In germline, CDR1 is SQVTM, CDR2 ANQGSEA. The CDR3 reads CSVETATFYNEQFF. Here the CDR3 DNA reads TGCAGCGTTGAAACGGCTACCTTCTACAATGAGCAGTTCTTC.

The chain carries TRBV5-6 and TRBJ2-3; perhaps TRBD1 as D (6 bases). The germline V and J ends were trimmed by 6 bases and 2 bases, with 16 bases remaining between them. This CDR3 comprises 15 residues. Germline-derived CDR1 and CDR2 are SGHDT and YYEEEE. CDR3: CASNSRTDYTDTQYF. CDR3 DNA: TGTGCCAGCAACTCCCGGACAGACTACACAGATACGCAGTATTTT. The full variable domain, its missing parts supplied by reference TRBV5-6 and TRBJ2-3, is DAGVTQSPTHLIKTRGQQVTLRCSPKSGHDTVSWYQQALGQGPQFIFQYYEEEERQRGNFPDRFSGHQFPNYSSELNVNALLLGDSALYLCASNSRTDYTDTQYFGPGTRLTVL.